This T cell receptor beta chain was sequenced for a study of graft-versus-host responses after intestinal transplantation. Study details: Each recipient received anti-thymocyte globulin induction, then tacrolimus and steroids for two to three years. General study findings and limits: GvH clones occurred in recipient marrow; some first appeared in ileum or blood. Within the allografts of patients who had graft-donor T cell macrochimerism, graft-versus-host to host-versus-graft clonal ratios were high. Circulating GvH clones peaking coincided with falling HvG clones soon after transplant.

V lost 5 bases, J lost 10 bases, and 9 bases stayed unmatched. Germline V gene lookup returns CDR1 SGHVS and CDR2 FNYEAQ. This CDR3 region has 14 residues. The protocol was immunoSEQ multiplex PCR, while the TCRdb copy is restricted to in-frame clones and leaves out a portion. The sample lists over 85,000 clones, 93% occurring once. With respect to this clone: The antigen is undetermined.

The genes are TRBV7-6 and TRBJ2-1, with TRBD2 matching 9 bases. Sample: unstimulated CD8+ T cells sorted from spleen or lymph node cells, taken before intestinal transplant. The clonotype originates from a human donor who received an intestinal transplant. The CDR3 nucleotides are TGTGCCAGCAGCCGGCGGGAGGGGAGTGCGGAGCAGTTCTTC. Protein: CASSRREGSAEQFF.